The 15 T cell receptor beta chains below all came from one sample that was sequenced in a study of tumor and adjacent non-tumor tissue in lung cancer. The library came from three nested PCR rounds adapted from ARM-PCR protocols. Via MiXCR, TCRdb re-called the multiplex PCR reads, giving one row per CDR3 protein. This table holds about 85,000 distinct CDR3 sequences, 61% found once. No cell sorting was done before RNA was extracted from the tissue. Sequencing was done on a sample of lung tumor tissue. Receptor source: a man in his 70s with non-small cell lung cancer.

A word on this clonotype: One end of the junction is discordant with germline, which a read error may explain. The chain joins TRBV29-1 to TRBJ1-2, with D possibly matching TRBD1 (5 bases). CDR3 size: 13 residues. Germline CDR1 is SQVTM and CDR2 is ANQGSEA. The CDR3 coding sequence is TGCAGCGTGGAGGGACTTGCCACGGATGGCTACATCTTC. This translates into CSVEGLATDGYIF.

The table lists this clonotype with a few counts. This could be a read error, since a much larger clone is one nucleotide away. The chain joins TRBV5-6 to TRBJ2-3; the D gene is possibly TRBD2 (5 bases). V dropped 4 bases and J dropped 2 bases, with 11 bases sitting between them. The CDR3 sequence is 14 residues long. Germline V gene lookup returns CDR1 SGHDT and CDR2 YYEEEE. CDR3 region: CASSVEGHTDTQYF. CDR3 sequence (DNA): TGTGCCAGCAGCGTCGAGGGTCACACAGATACGCAGTATTTT.

This clonotype was found many times. The chain uses TRBV5-4 and TRBJ2-3; unclear D gene. This CDR3 spans 12 amino acids. Trimming left V 3 bases short and J 4 bases short, with 6 bases between. CDR1 is SGHNT, CDR2 YYREEE, per germline (reference sequence). The CDR3 reads CASSYRADTQYF. In DNA, the CDR3 is TGTGCCAGCAGCTATCGAGCAGATACGCAGTATTTT. The complete variable domain, with remaining parts taken from reference TRBV5-4 and TRBJ2-3, reads ETGVTQSPTHLIKTRGQQVTLRCSSQSGHNTVSWYQQALGQGPQFIFQYYREEENGRGNFPPRFSGLQFPNYSSELNVNALELDDSALYLCASSYRADTQYFGPGTRLTVL.

Notes on this clonotype: A single base separates this from a much larger clone, so it may be a read error. The chain is built from TRBV7-9 and TRBJ1-2, with D possibly being TRBD1 (6 bases). This CDR3 spans 12 amino acids. The V gene's germline CDR1 is SEHNR and CDR2 FQNEAQ (reference sequence). The CDR3 DNA reads as TGTGCCAACAGCTCTCAGGGGAATGGCTACACCTTC. Translating it yields CANSSQGNGYTF.

Remarks on this clonotype: A junction end diverges from the germline sequence, so it may reflect a read error. V gene TRBV4-2 combines with J gene TRBJ2-7; 11 positions agree with TRBD2. Germline CDR1 and CDR2: LGHNA and YNFKEQ. The CDR3 spans 16 residues. The CDR3 DNA follows: TGTGCCAGTAGCCAGGCTGTCACTAGCGGGAGTAACGATCAGTACTTC. Amino acids: CASSQAVTSGSNDQYF.

As concerns this clonotype: One end of the junction fails to match germline, which may point to a read error. The V and J genes are TRBV28 and TRBJ2-2; tentatively, D is TRBD2 (5 bases). This CDR3 comprises 13 residues. Germline V gene data show CDR1 as MDHEN and CDR2 as SYDVKM. CDR3 loop: CASNLGGAGELSF. The CDR3 DNA reads as TGTGCCAGCAACCTGGGTGGAGCCGGGGAGCTGTCTTTT.

The sample holds a few counts of this clonotype. A much larger clone lies a single base off, so this may be a read error. The chain couples TRBV29-1 to TRBJ2-5; 9 nucleotides align to TRBD1. CDR1 and CDR2 (germline): SQVTM, ANQGSEA. There are 12 residues in the CDR3. In nucleotides, the CDR3 is TGCAGCGGAACAGGGGGCGCAGAGACCCGGTACTTC. This gives the protein CSGTGGAETRYF.

About this clonotype: The junction shows a germline mismatch at one end, possibly a read error. The chain joins TRBV20-1 to TRBJ2-5, with TRBD2 as a possible D gene (6 bases). The CDR3 runs 15 residues. Germline values: CDR1 DFQATT, CDR2 SNEGSKA (reference sequence). This chain's CDR3 is CGAREPGSYRETQYF. CDR3 nucleotides: TGCGGTGCTAGAGAACCCGGGAGTTATAGGGAGACCCAGTACTTC.

This clonotype was seen ten or more times. This chain uses TRBV28 with TRBJ2-1; weak D call: TRBD1 (6 bases). V was trimmed by 5 bases and J by 5 bases, leaving 19 bases between them. This CDR3 has 16 residues. Germline V lookup: CDR1 MDHEN, CDR2 SYDVKM. CDR3 bases: TGTGCCAGCAGTACCTCCGGGACACTTGGGAACAATGAGCAGTTCTTC. Protein sequence: CASSTSGTLGNNEQFF.

Note on this clonotype: One junction end does not reproduce the germline sequence, and a read error may be involved. The V gene is TRBV28, the J gene TRBJ1-4; 7 positions match TRBD1. The CDR3 totals 14 residues. Germline CDR1 is MDHEN and CDR2 is SYDVKM. CDR3: CASTYRGTNEILFF. The CDR3 coding sequence is TGTGCCAGCACCTACAGGGGTACTAATGAAATACTGTTTTTT. Full variable domain (rest looked up from reference TRBV28 and TRBJ1-4): DVKVTQSSRYLVKRTGEKVFLECVQDMDHENMFWYRQDPGLGLRLIYFSYDVKMKEKGDIPEGYSVSREKKERFSLILESASTNQTSMYLCASTYRGTNEILFFGSGTQLSVL.

Worth noting for this clonotype: The CDR3 carries no conserved terminal phenylalanine or tryptophan, so it likely arises from a read error. The gene calls are TRBV4-2 and TRBJ2-3; weak D call: TRBD2 (6 bases). Trimming took 0 bases from V and 5 from J, leaving 21 bases between them. Germline loops: CDR1 LGHNA, CDR2 YNFKEQ. The length of the CDR3 is 18 residues. The CDR3 nucleotides read TGTGCCAGCAGCCAAGATATAGGAGCGGGTGGGTATTTAGATACGCAGTATTCT. Translation: CASSQDIGAGGYLDTQYS.

Turning to this clonotype: The conserved phenylalanine or tryptophan normally closing the CDR3 is absent here, so this likely arose from a read error. The limits of the CDR3 on the DNA are not certain, so only TCRdb's listed CDR3 is given. V is TRBV11-2 and J is TRBJ1-1. Germline-derived CDR1 and CDR2 are SGHAT and FQNNGV. The CDR3 totals 15 residues, both ends included. CDR3 amino acids: CASSLGLAFRSEAVI.

V gene TRBV6-1 combines with J gene TRBJ2-1; weak D call: TRBD1 (6 bases). Looked up from germline, CDR1 is MNHNS and CDR2 is SASEGT. The CDR3 covers 12 residues. The CDR3 DNA reads as TGTGTCAGTAGCGTACAGGGTGACGAGCAGTTCTTC. Translating gives CVSSVQGDEQFF.

Worth noting for this clonotype: One base away lies a much larger clone, so this may be a sequencing read error. CDR3 sequence (DNA): TGTGCCAGCAACCGTGACAGTTTCCAAGAGACCCAGTACTTC. Residues: CASNRDSFQETQYF. This chain links TRBV5-4 with TRBJ2-5, with a possible D match to TRBD1 (5 bases). CDR3 length equals 14 residues. V gave up 6 bases and J gave up 1 base, with 13 bases separating them. CDR1 and CDR2 (germline): SGHNT, YYREEE (reference sequence).

The rearrangement joins TRBV10-3 to TRBJ2-7, with D tentatively TRBD1 (6 bases). Trimming shortened V by 7 bases and J by 9 bases, and 31 bases separated the two germline ends. CDR3 length equals 17 residues. CDR1 is ENHRY and CDR2 is SYGVKD in the germline V gene. CDR3 sequence: CAINGNFGLAGDDVQYF. CDR3 sequence (DNA): TGTGCCATCAATGGAAATTTTGGGCTAGCAGGGGACGACGTGCAGTACTTC.